This is a list of T cell receptor beta chains from one sample in a study of T cell changes during pregnancy in multiple sclerosis. Method: immunoSEQ multiplex PCR; TCRdb's copy keeps in-frame clones and lacks some. Among around 34,000 clones listed, roughly 88% were seen once. The sample here was CD8+ T cells from peripheral blood mononuclear cells, taken after pregnancy. All receptors derive from a female donor with multiple sclerosis, enrolled in a pregnancy study. CDR3s include the opening cysteine and the closing phenylalanine or tryptophan. D genes are given only for firm matches. Expanded clones get a size class; other rows say once, few or many, or leave the size out.

.	TRBJ2-5	TRBD2	TRBV6-5	TGTGCCAGCAGTCCTACGGGGGGGGAGACCCAGTACTTC	CASSPTGGETQYF
.	TRBJ2-1	TRBD1	TRBV5-1	TGCGCCAGCAGTACAGGGGGCTCCTACAATGAGCAGTTCTTC	CASSTGGSYNEQFF
once	TRBJ2-7	.	TRBV6-1	TGTGCCAGTCAGGGACAACCGTTCTCCTACGAGCAGTACTTC	CASQGQPFSYEQYF
once	TRBJ1-1	.	TRBV21-1	TGTGCCAGCAGCAAAACTCAGGGCTTGCTGGGAGGTATAGAGCACACTGAAGCTTTCTTT	CASSKTQGLLGGIEHTEAFF
.	TRBJ2-3	TRBD2	TRBV6-1	TGTGCCAGCAGTGGGTCTAGCGGGGGGGCGGATACGCAGTATTTT	CASSGSSGGADTQYF
.	TRBJ1-1	.	TRBV6-5	TGTGCCAGCAGTTACCGCCGAGTCCAGAACACTGAAGCTTTCTTT	CASSYRRVQNTEAFF
.	TRBJ1-5	.	TRBV7-2	TGTGCCAGCAGTCCTACAGGGCTTCAGCCCCAGCATTTT	CASSPTGLQPQHF
once	TRBJ2-7	TRBD1	TRBV6-5	TGTGCCAGCAGTTCGGACAGGGGCTACGAGCAGTACTTC	CASSSDRGYEQYF
.	TRBJ1-1	.	TRBV9	TGTGCCAGCAGTCATGACAGCCCTAACACTGAAGCTTTCTTT	CASSHDSPNTEAFF
.	TRBJ1-1	.	TRBV10-3	TGTGCCATCAGTGAGGGGGACATGAACACTGAAGCTTTCTTT	CAISEGDMNTEAFF
.	TRBJ1-5	.	TRBV5-8	TGTGCCAGCAGCTTTTGGATGGGGCCCAATCAGCCCCAGCATTTT	CASSFWMGPNQPQHF
.	TRBJ2-7	TRBD2	TRBV4-3	TGCGCCAGCAGCCAAGGGAGACTAGCGGGGGGGGAGCCCAGTGCCTACGAGCAGTACTTC	CASSQGRLAGGEPSAYEQYF
.	TRBJ2-5	.	TRBV7-9	TGTGCCAGCAGAATCCTTTACCAGGGTACGGAGACCCAGTACTTC	CASRILYQGTETQYF
medium-sized	TRBJ1-4	.	TRBV27	TGTGCCAGCAGTAAAGGGGTTTATGAAAAACTGTTTTTT	CASSKGVYEKLFF
.	TRBJ2-7	TRBD1	TRBV6-5	TGTGCCAGCAGTGAGGGGGACAGGTCCTACGAGCAGTACTTC	CASSEGDRSYEQYF
.	TRBJ1-2	.	TRBV9	TGTGCCAGCAGCGATGATCTGGGGGCCGTGGACTATGGCTACACCTTC	CASSDDLGAVDYGYTF
.	TRBJ1-1	.	TRBV6-4	TGTGCCAGCATCCCCGACAGGCCGAACACTGAAGCTTTCTTT	CASIPDRPNTEAFF
.	TRBJ2-7	TRBD2	TRBV9	TGTGCCAGCAGCGTAGGGGGGGGTACCTCCTACGAGCAGTACTTC	CASSVGGGTSYEQYF
.	TRBJ2-7	.	TRBV11-2	TGTGCCAGCAGCCTCGGGACTGACCCATCCCGGTACTTC	CASSLGTDPSRYF
once	TRBJ1-4	TRBD1	TRBV15	TGTGCCACCAGCAGAGCCCGACAGGGGGAGGAAAAACTGTTTTTT	CATSRARQGEEKLFF
.	TRBJ1-5	.	TRBV19	TGTGCCAGTAGTATGAGCGGACAGAGTAATCAGCCCCAGCATTTT	CASSMSGQSNQPQHF
once	TRBJ2-3	.	TRBV4-3	TGCGCCAGCAGCCAAGATCTAGCGAGCACAGATACGCAGTATTTT	CASSQDLASTDTQYF
.	TRBJ1-2	TRBD1	TRBV29-1	TGCAGCGTTGAAGATCCCCGAACAGGGGGCGACTATGGCTACACCTTC	CSVEDPRTGGDYGYTF
.	TRBJ2-2	.	TRBV5-1	TGCGCCAGCAGCTTAGGCGGTGCCGGGGAGCTGTTTTTT	CASSLGGAGELFF
.	TRBJ1-2	.	TRBV10-2	TGCGCCAGCGCCCCTACAGGAAGGTCCTATGGCTACACCTTC	CASAPTGRSYGYTF
.	TRBJ1-1	.	TRBV6-5	TGTGCCAGCAGTTACGAGGGATTGAACACTGAAGCTTTCTTT	CASSYEGLNTEAFF
.	TRBJ2-2	TRBD2	TRBV5-5	TGTGCCAGCAGCCAAGATCCCCTAGCGGGGGGACCTCCTCAGCTGTTTTTT	CASSQDPLAGGPPQLFF
.	TRBJ1-2	TRBD1	TRBV11-2	TGTGCCAGTCTAGGGGGCGCGGATGGCTACACCTTC	CASLGGADGYTF
.	TRBJ2-2	.	TRBV6-5	TGTGCCAGCAGTCCCTACAGGAGCTCCGGGGAGCTGTTTTTT	CASSPYRSSGELFF
once	TRBJ2-3	.	TRBV25-1	TGTGCCAGCAGTTTACCTCGGGGTACGCAGTATTTT	CASSLPRGTQYF
.	TRBJ2-1	.	TRBV6-5	TGTGCCAGCAGTTACTCAGGGGTAAATGAGCAGTTCTTC	CASSYSGVNEQFF
.	TRBJ1-1	.	TRBV6-1	TGTGCCAGCAGTGAACCCGACAAGAACACTGAAGCTTTCTTT	CASSEPDKNTEAFF
.	TRBJ1-2	.	TRBV2	TGTGCCAGCAGTGTCACCGACACATCCTATGGCTACACCTTC	CASSVTDTSYGYTF
.	TRBJ2-7	TRBD1	TRBV7-9	TGTGCCAGCAGCACCACGACAGGGCCCTACGAGCAGTACTTC	CASSTTTGPYEQYF
.	TRBJ2-2	.	TRBV2	TGTGCCAGCAGTGAAGCGGGAGCCGGGGAGCTGTTTTTT	CASSEAGAGELFF
once	TRBJ1-2	TRBD1	TRBV5-4	TGTGCCAGCAGCTACACAGGGGGCGACTATGGCTACACCTTC	CASSYTGGDYGYTF
.	TRBJ1-3	.	TRBV6-5	TGTGCCAGCAGCCCGACAGGTCCTGCGGACACCATATATTTT	CASSPTGPADTIYF
.	TRBJ2-7	TRBD2	TRBV7-2	TGTGCCAGCAGCACTGTAGCGGGGGGGCGGTCCTACGAGCAGTACTTC	CASSTVAGGRSYEQYF
.	TRBJ2-3	TRBD2	TRBV7-3	TGTGCCAGCAGCGAAAGGGGTTGGACAACTAGCGGGGGGGCGAGTACAGATACGCAGTATTTT	CASSERGWTTSGGASTDTQYF
.	TRBJ2-1	.	TRBV6-6	TGTGCCAGCAGACCCGCCCTGACAGGCCCCTACAATGAGCAGTTCTTC	CASRPALTGPYNEQFF
.	TRBJ1-6	.	TRBV7-3	TGTGCCAGCAGCCCACACCCCCACTCACCCCTCCACTTT	CASSPHPHSPLHF
.	TRBJ1-5	TRBD1	TRBV5-5	TGTGCCAGCAGCCCGGTTTTCACAGGGGGAGAGCCCCAGCATTTT	CASSPVFTGGEPQHF
.	TRBJ2-7	TRBD2	TRBV18	TGTGCCAGCTCACTAACTAGCGTCGGCTCCTACGAGCAGTACTTC	CASSLTSVGSYEQYF
.	TRBJ2-3	TRBD2	TRBV6-4	TGTGCCAGCAGTGAGGCTAGCGGGGACACAGATACGCAGTATTTT	CASSEASGDTDTQYF
.	TRBJ1-3	.	TRBV21-1	TGTGCCAGCAGCAAAGAGGTGAGCGTCAGCTCTGGAAACACCATATATTTT	CASSKEVSVSSGNTIYF
.	TRBJ2-3	.	TRBV27	TGTGCCAGCAGATCCGGGACACTCCCCGGCACAGATACGCAGTATTTT	CASRSGTLPGTDTQYF
large	TRBJ1-6	TRBD1	TRBV19	TGTGCCAGTAGTATAGACTCGACAGGGTTTCTGGCACCCCTCCACTTT	CASSIDSTGFLAPLHF
.	TRBJ2-2	.	TRBV4-3	TGCGCCAGCAGCCAAAAGACGGGGGGCGGCGACACCGGGGAGCTGTTTTTT	CASSQKTGGGDTGELFF
.	TRBJ1-1	.	TRBV25-1	TGTGCCAGCAGTGATGACACCTTGAACACTGAAGCTTTCTTT	CASSDDTLNTEAFF
.	TRBJ1-1	.	TRBV6-5	TGTGCCAGCAGCCTTTATGGGGCTGGCAACACTGAAGCTTTCTTT	CASSLYGAGNTEAFF
.	TRBJ1-1	TRBD1	TRBV7-6	TGTGCCAGCAGCTCCGACAGGGGAATGAACACTGAAGCTTTCTTT	CASSSDRGMNTEAFF
.	TRBJ2-5	.	TRBV30	TGTGCCTGGAGACAGGGAATCAAAGAGACCCAGTACTTC	CAWRQGIKETQYF
.	TRBJ2-6	TRBD1	TRBV4-3	TGCGCCAGCAGCCCTCGGGGACAGGGGGAAACTGGGGCCAACGTCCTGACTTTC	CASSPRGQGETGANVLTF
.	TRBJ1-5	.	TRBV6-5	TGTGCCAGCAGTGTGGTCGGCGGGGGTCAGCCCCAGCATTTT	CASSVVGGGQPQHF